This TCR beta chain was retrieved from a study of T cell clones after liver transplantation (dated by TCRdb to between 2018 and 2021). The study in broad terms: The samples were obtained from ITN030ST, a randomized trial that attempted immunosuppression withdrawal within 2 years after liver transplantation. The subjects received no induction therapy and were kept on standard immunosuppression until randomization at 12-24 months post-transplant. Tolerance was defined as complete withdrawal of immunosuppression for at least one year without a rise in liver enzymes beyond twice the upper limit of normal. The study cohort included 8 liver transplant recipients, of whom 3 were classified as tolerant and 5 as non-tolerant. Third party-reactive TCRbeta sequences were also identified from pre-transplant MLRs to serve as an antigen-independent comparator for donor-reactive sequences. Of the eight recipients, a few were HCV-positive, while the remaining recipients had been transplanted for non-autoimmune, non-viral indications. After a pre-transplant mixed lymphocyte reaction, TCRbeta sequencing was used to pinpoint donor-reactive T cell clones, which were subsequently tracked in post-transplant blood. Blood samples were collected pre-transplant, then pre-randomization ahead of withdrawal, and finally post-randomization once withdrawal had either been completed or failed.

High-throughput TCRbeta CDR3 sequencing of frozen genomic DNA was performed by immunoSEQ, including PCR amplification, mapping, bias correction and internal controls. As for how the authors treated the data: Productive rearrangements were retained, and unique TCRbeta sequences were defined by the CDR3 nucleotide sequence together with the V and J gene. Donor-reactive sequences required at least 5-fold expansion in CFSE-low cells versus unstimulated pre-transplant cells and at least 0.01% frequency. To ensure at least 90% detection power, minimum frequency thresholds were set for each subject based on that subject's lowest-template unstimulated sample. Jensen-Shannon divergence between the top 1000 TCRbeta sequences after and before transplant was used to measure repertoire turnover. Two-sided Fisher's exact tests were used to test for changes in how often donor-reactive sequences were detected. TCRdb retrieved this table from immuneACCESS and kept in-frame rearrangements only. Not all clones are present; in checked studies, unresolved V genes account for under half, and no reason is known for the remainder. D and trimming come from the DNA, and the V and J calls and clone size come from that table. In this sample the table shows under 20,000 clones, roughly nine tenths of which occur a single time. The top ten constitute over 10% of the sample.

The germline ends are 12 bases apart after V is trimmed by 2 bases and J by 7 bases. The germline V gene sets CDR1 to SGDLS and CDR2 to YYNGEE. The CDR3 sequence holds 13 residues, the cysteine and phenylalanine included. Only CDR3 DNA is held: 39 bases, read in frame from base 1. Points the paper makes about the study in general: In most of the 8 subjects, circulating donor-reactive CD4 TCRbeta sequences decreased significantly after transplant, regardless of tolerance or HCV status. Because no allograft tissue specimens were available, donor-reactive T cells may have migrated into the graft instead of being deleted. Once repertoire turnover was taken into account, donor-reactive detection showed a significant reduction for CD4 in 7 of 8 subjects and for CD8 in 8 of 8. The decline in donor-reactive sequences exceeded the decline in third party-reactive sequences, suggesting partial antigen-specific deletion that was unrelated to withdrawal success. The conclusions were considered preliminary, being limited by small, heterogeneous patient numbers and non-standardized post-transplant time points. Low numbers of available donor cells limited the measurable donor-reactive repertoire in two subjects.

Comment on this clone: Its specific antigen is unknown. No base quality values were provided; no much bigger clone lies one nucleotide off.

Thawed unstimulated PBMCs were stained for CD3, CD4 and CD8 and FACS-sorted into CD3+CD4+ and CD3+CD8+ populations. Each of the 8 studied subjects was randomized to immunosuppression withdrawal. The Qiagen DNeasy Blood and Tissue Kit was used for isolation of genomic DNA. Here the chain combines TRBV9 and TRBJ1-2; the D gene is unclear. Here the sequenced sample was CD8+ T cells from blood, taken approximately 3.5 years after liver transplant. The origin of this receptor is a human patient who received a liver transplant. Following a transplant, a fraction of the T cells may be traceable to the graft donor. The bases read TGTGCCAGCAGCGTGGATCCAGGCTCTGGCTACACCTTC. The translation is CASSVDPGSGYTF.